This T cell receptor (beta chain) was identified during a study of OX40 agonist ivuxolimab in advanced cancers. Study findings and constraints: The study observed clonal expansion of CD4+ and CD8+ blood T cells by week 6 at 0.1 to 3.0 mg/kg.

Regarding this clone: What it recognizes is unknown.

Sampling of blood occurred at baseline, cycle 4 day 1, and cycle 7 day 1. Assay used: immunoSEQ multiplex PCR; TCRdb lists only in-frame clones, some missing. The sample consists of approximately 63,000 clones, around 86% of them appearing once. The ends were cut back, 4 bases at V and 1 base at J, with 14 bases in the middle. Germline loops: CDR1 SGHRS, CDR2 YFSETQ. The CDR3 is 16 amino acids. The specimen was CD4+ or CD8+ T cells sorted from blood, collected in a trial of the OX40 agonist ivuxolimab. This rearrangement joins TRBV5-1 to TRBJ2-2; perhaps TRBD2 as D (5 bases). The clonotype originates from an adult with an advanced solid tumor such as melanoma, head and neck, liver or kidney cancer. CDR3 sequence: CASSPRTDLNTGELFF. The CDR3 DNA reads TGCGCCAGCAGCCCCAGGACTGACCTGAACACCGGGGAGCTGTTTTTT.